These T cell receptor beta chains were read from a single sample in a study of OX40 agonist ivuxolimab in advanced cancers. Measured with immunoSEQ multiplex PCR; TCRdb has only the in-frame clones, and not every one. The sample includes around 78,000 clones, roughly 91% seen only once; the top ten take roughly 0.25%. The input for sequencing was CD4+ or CD8+ T cells sorted from blood, taken in a trial of the OX40 agonist ivuxolimab. Receptors were obtained from an adult with an advanced solid tumor such as melanoma, head and neck, liver or kidney cancer. Both conserved end residues are part of each CDR3. The D gene is left open where the match is weak. Part of the rows lack a size; the others show once, few, many or a class for expanded clones.

-	once	TRBV28	TRBJ1-1	CASTLTGTYTEAFF	TGTGCCAGCACCCTCACAGGGACTTACACTGAAGCTTTCTTT
-	-	TRBV11-1	TRBJ1-2	CASSERQYGYTF	TGTGCCAGCAGCGAAAGACAGTATGGCTACACCTTC
-	-	TRBV2	TRBJ1-4	CASHRTTNEKLFF	TGTGCCAGCCACAGGACAACTAATGAAAAACTGTTTTTT
TRBD2	-	TRBV5-1	TRBJ2-3	CASSWSGTPDTQYF	TGCGCCAGCAGCTGGAGCGGGACCCCAGATACGCAGTATTTT
-	-	TRBV2	TRBJ1-5	CASREQVTSQPQHF	TGTGCCAGCAGAGAGCAGGTTACGAGTCAGCCCCAGCATTTT
TRBD1	-	TRBV7-9	TRBJ1-4	CASSSDRGNEKLFF	TGTGCCAGCAGCTCGGACAGGGGTAATGAAAAACTGTTTTTT
TRBD2	-	TRBV7-2	TRBJ2-1	CASSLAGHGGGEQFF	TGTGCCAGCAGCTTAGCGGGACACGGGGGGGGTGAGCAGTTCTTC
TRBD1	few	TRBV10-3	TRBJ1-2	CAISESGDRPYGYTF	TGTGCCATCAGTGAGTCGGGGGACAGGCCCTATGGCTACACCTTC
TRBD2	-	TRBV7-7	TRBJ2-5	CASSSGRLAGVQETQYF	TGTGCCAGCAGTTCTGGACGACTAGCGGGAGTTCAAGAGACCCAGTACTTC
-	once	TRBV7-9	TRBJ2-7	CASSSRDNGENSYEQYF	TGTGCCAGCAGCTCCCGGGACAACGGGGAAAACTCCTACGAGCAGTACTTC
-	-	TRBV27	TRBJ1-1	CASRPPLVANTEAFF	TGTGCCAGCAGGCCCCCCCTCGTCGCGAACACTGAAGCTTTCTTT
TRBD1	-	TRBV6-6	TRBJ1-1	CASDKGQANTEAFF	TGTGCCAGCGACAAGGGACAGGCGAACACTGAAGCTTTCTTT
-	-	TRBV5-1	TRBJ2-7	CASSLALSTDSYEQYF	TGCGCCAGCAGCTTGGCCCTGTCCACCGACTCCTACGAGCAGTACTTC
TRBD2	-	TRBV28	TRBJ2-7	CASSSSGSRNEQYF	TGTGCCAGCAGTAGTAGCGGGAGTCGGAACGAGCAGTACTTC
TRBD2	-	TRBV6-1	TRBJ2-2	CASSGLAGVTGELFF	TGTGCCAGCAGTGGACTAGCGGGAGTAACCGGGGAGCTGTTTTTT
TRBD1	-	TRBV5-6	TRBJ2-5	CASSKTGQGSGETQYF	TGTGCCAGCTCTAAAACGGGACAGGGGTCGGGAGAGACCCAGTACTTC
-	-	TRBV5-8	TRBJ1-2	CASNRRRLGGPNYGYTF	TGTGCCAGCAACCGACGCCGTTTGGGAGGGCCCAACTATGGCTACACCTTC
-	-	TRBV5-4	TRBJ2-6	CASSLVGGSLGANVLTF	TGTGCCAGCAGCTTGGTTGGAGGGAGTCTCGGGGCCAACGTCCTGACTTTC
-	once	TRBV7-2	TRBJ2-2	CASSHDYNTGELFF	TGTGCCAGCAGCCATGACTACAACACCGGGGAGCTGTTTTTT
-	-	TRBV7-2	TRBJ1-4	CASSLEGLSTNEKLFF	TGTGCCAGCAGCTTAGAGGGGTTATCAACTAATGAAAAACTGTTTTTT
-	-	TRBV7-2	TRBJ2-7	CASSLSGATYEQYF	TGTGCCAGCAGCTTATCAGGGGCGACCTACGAGCAGTACTTC
-	-	TRBV21-1	TRBJ2-5	CASSKAWGDGTTQYF	-
-	-	TRBV18	TRBJ1-2	CASSPPAGVYGYTF	TGTGCCAGCTCACCACCGGCAGGGGTCTATGGCTACACCTTC